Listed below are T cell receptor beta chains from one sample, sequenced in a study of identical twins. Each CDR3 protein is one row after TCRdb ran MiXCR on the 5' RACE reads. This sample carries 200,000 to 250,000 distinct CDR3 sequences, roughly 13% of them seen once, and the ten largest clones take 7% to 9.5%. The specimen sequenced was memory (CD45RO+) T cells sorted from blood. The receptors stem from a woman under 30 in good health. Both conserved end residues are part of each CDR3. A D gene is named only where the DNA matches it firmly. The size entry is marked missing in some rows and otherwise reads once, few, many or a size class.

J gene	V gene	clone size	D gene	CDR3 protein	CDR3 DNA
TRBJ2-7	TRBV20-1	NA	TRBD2	CSAGPILAGAYEQYF	TGCAGTGCTGGCCCGATACTAGCGGGAGCGTACGAGCAGTACTTC
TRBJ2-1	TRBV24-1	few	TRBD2	CATSDIGRANNEQFF	TGTGCCACCAGTGATATAGGGAGGGCTAATAATGAGCAGTTCTTC
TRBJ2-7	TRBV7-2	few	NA	CASSPIAEDYEQYF	TGTGCCAGCAGCCCCATAGCGGAAGATTACGAGCAGTACTTC
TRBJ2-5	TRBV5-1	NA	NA	CASSSTGRDLETQYF	TGCGCCAGCAGCTCCACCGGACGGGATTTGGAGACCCAGTACTTC
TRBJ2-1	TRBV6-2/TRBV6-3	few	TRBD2	CASERGGTRNEQFF	TGTGCCAGCGAGAGGGGGGGGACTAGAAATGAGCAGTTCTTC
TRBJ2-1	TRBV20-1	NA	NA	CSTLLGSSYNEQFF	TGCAGTACCCTACTAGGGAGCTCCTACAATGAGCAGTTCTTC
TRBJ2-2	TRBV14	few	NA	CASSQQLNTGELFF	TGTGCCAGCAGCCAACAACTAAACACCGGGGAGCTGTTTTTT
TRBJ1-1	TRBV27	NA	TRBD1	CASRSWTGNTEAFF	TGTGCCAGCCGGAGTTGGACAGGTAACACTGAAGCTTTCTTT
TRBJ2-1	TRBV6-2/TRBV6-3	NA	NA	CASSYGRQSAGNSF	TGTGCCAGCAGTTACGGGCGTCAGTCGGCAGGGAACTCCTTC
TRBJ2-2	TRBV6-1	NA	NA	CASRPRGGAVGELFF	TGTGCCAGCAGACCCAGGGGGGGGGCGGTCGGGGAGCTGTTTTTT
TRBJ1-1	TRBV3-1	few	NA	CASSRGAGTEAFF	TGTGCCAGCAGCCGGGGCGCAGGCACTGAAGCTTTCTTT
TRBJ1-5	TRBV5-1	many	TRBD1	CASSPNRGRSQPQHF	TGCGCCAGCAGCCCCAACAGGGGTAGGAGTCAGCCCCAGCATTTT
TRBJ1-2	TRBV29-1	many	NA	CSGARVDYGYTF	TGCAGCGGTGCCAGGGTAGACTATGGCTACACCTTC
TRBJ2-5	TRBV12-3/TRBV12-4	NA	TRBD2	CASSLPLAGGRETQYF	TGTGCCAGCAGTTTGCCACTAGCGGGAGGGCGGGAGACCCAGTACTTC
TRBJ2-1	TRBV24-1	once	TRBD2	CATSGAGGSNEQFF	TGTGCCACCAGTGGAGCGGGAGGCTCCAATGAGCAGTTCTTC
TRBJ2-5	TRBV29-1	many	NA	CSVVAGGETQYF	TGCAGCGTTGTGGCAGGGGGGGAGACCCAGTACTTC
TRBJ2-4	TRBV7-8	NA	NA	CASSFPGIAKNIQYF	TGTGCCAGCAGCTTCCCGGGCATAGCCAAAAACATTCAGTACTTC
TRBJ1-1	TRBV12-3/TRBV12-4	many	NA	CASTNQGNTEAFF	TGTGCCAGCACTAATCAGGGGAACACTGAAGCTTTCTTT
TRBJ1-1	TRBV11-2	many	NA	CASSLSQGGKAFF	TGTGCCAGCAGCTTAAGTCAGGGAGGTAAAGCTTTCTTT
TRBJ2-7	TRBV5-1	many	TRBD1	CASSLQGEQQYF	TGCGCCAGCAGTTTACAGGGGGAGCAGCAGTACTTC
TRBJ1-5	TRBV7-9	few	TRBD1	CASSSDREVQPQHF	TGTGCCAGCAGCTCTGACAGGGAGGTTCAGCCCCAGCATTTT
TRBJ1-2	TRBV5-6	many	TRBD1	CASSYGTANYGYTF	TGTGCCAGCAGCTACGGGACAGCAAACTATGGCTACACCTTC
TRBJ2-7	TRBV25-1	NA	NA	CASSEWRNARYEQYF	TGTGCCAGCAGTGAATGGAGGAATGCCCGCTACGAGCAGTACTTC
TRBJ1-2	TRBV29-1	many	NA	CSVDLPGDGYTF	TGCAGCGTAGATCTCCCAGGGGACGGCTACACCTTC
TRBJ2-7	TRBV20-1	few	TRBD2	CSARFLAEVGEQYF	TGCAGTGCTAGATTCCTAGCGGAGGTAGGCGAGCAGTACTTC
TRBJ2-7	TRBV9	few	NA	CASSSDGPYEQYF	TGTGCCAGCAGCTCAGACGGCCCTTACGAGCAGTACTTC
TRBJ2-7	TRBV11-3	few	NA	CASSPMGRGGEQYF	TGTGCCAGCAGCCCTATGGGCAGGGGAGGCGAGCAGTACTTC
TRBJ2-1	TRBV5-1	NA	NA	CASGRGGIDNEQFF	TGCGCCAGTGGCCGGGGCGGTATCGACAATGAGCAGTTCTTC
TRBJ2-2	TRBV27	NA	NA	CASSPPGRDTGELFF	TGTGCCAGCAGCCCGCCGGGACGTGACACCGGGGAGCTGTTTTTT
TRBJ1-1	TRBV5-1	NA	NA	CASSHAEAANTEAFF	TGCGCCAGCAGCCATGCCGAGGCAGCGAACACTGAAGCTTTCTTT
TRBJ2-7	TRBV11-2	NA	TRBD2	CASSLLVAGVYEQYF	TGTGCCAGCAGCTTATTGGTAGCGGGAGTCTACGAGCAGTACTTC
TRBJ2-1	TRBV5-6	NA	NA	CASSLINRIGENEQFF	TGTGCCAGCAGCTTGATTAACAGAATAGGGGAAAATGAGCAGTTCTTC
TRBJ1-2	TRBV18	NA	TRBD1	CASSGAGQDYGYTF	TGTGCCAGCTCAGGGGCGGGACAGGACTATGGCTACACCTTC
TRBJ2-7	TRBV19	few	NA	CASSLGLPDEQYF	TGTGCCAGTAGTTTAGGACTGCCGGACGAGCAGTACTTC
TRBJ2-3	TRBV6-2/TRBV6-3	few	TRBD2	CASSYLSAGGRDTQYF	TGTGCCAGCAGTTACTTGTCAGCGGGAGGCAGAGATACGCAGTATTTT
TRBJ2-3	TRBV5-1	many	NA	CASSPEWGFRTDTQYF	TGCGCCAGCAGCCCTGAATGGGGGTTCCGCACAGATACGCAGTATTTT
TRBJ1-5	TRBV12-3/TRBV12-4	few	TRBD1	CASGGQGASQPQHF	TGTGCCAGCGGCGGACAGGGGGCCAGTCAGCCCCAGCATTTT
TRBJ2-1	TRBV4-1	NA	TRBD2	CASSQDPPSGSRNEQFF	TGCGCCAGCAGCCAAGACCCACCTAGCGGGAGTAGGAATGAGCAGTTCTTC
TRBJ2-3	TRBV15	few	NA	CATSRDQTPADTQYF	TGTGCCACCAGCAGAGATCAAACCCCAGCAGATACGCAGTATTTT
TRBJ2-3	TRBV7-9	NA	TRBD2	CASSQGTSGGAGTQYF	TGTGCCAGCAGCCAAGGGACTAGCGGGGGGGCCGGTACGCAGTATTTT
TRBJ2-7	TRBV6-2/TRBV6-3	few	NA	CASSYSNPDSPSYEQYF	TGTGCCAGCAGTTACTCAAATCCGGACAGCCCTTCCTACGAGCAGTACTTC
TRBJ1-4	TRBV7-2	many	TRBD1	CASSLSGQGAEKLFF	TGTGCCAGCAGCTTAAGTGGACAGGGAGCTGAAAAACTGTTTTTT
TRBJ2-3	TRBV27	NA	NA	CASSLSGGYGTDTQYF	TGTGCCAGCAGTTTAAGTGGCGGGTACGGCACAGATACGCAGTATTTT
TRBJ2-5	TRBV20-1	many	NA	CSADPPGTRRETQYF	TGCAGTGCTGACCCTCCGGGGACGAGACGGGAGACCCAGTACTTC
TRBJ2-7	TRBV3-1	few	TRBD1	CASSQDGRGRSYEQYF	TGTGCCAGCAGCCAAGACGGCAGGGGGAGATCCTACGAGCAGTACTTC
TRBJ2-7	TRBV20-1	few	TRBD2	CSALFLAGDYEQYF	TGCAGTGCCCTTTTTCTAGCGGGAGACTACGAGCAGTACTTC
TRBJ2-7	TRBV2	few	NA	CASGRVRSEQYF	TGTGCCTCAGGACGGGTGAGGAGCGAGCAGTACTTC
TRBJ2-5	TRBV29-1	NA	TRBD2	CSVDSGGETQYF	TGCAGCGTTGATTCGGGAGGCGAGACCCAGTACTTC
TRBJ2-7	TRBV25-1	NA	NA	CASSEFRGAEQYF	TGTGCCAGCAGTGAATTCAGGGGCGCTGAGCAGTACTTC
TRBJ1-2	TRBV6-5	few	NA	CASSYGGGGGYTF	TGTGCCAGCAGTTACGGGGGGGGCGGAGGCTACACCTTC
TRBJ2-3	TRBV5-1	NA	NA	CASSSGLAGLTDTQYF	TGCGCCAGCAGCTCAGGGCTCGCTGGCCTCACAGATACGCAGTATTTT